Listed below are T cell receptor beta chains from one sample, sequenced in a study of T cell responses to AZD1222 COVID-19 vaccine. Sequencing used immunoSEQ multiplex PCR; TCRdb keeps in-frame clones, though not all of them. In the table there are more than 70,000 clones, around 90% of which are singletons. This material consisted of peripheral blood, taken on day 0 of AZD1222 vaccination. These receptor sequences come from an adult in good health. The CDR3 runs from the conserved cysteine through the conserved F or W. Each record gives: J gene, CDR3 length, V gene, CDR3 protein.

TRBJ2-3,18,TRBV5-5,CASSLVSTSGTYTDTQYF
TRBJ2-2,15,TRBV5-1,CASSLPLADTGELFF
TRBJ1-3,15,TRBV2,CASSEAGSPGNTIYF
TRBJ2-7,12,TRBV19,CASSVANYEQYF
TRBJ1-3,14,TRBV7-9,CASRQGVSGNTIYF
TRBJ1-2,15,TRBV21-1,CASSTGQVDEDGYTF
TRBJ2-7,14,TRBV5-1,CASSLQGADYEQYF
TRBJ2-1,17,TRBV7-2,CASSGPLAGFSYNEQFF
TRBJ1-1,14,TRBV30,CAWRRQAQNTEAFF
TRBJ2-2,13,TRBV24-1,CATSHPNTGELFF
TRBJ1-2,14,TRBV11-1,CASSSGQGNYGYTF
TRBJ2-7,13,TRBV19,CASSRQGNYEQYF
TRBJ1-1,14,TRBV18,CASSPPGRDTEAFF
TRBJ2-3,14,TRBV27,CASSPGLNTDTQYF
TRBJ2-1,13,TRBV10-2,CASSESLFGEQFF
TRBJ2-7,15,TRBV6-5,CASSYMQGRDYEQYF
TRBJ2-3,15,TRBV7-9,CASSVALASTDTQYF
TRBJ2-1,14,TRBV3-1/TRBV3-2,CASSQKAGYNEQFF
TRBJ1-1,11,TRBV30,CAHRSGTEAFF
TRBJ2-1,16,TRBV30,CAWSRTRARAHNEQFF
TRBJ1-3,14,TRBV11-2,CASSFVRGGNTIYF
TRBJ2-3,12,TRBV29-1,CSVGGGTDTQYF
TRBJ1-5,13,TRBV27,CASSLREDQPQHF
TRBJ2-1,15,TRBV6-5,CASSRTSGDYNEQFF
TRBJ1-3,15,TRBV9,CASSPFRVSGNTIYF
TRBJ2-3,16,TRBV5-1,CASSQGLVRNTDTQYF
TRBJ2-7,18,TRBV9,CASSVGLAGGQLGYEQYF
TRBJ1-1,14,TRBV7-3,CASSFAGVNTEAFF
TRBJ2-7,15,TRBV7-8,CASSLKRTRGYEQYF
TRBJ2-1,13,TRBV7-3,CASSPDRDHEQFF
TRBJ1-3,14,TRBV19,CASSVTGKGNTIYF
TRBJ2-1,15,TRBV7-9,CASSLPTRVVNEQFF
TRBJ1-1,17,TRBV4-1,CASSQGGMAPMNTEAFF
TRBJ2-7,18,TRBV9,CASSVGLAGGRSSYEQYF
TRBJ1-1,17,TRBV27,CASSLLPPTGPNTEAFF
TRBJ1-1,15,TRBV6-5,CASSYSGQVLDEAFF
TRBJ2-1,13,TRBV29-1,CSVGLANVNEQFF
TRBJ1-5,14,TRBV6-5,CATSMGGANQPQHF
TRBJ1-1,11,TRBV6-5,CASTFNTEAFF
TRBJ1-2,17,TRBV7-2,CASSLRIQVGTNYGYTF
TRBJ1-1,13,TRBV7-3,CASSLQANTEAFF
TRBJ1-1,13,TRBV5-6,CASRYTGNTEAFF
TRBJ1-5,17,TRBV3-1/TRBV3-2,CASSQDPDVGSNQPQHF
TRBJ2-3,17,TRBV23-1,CASSQPKGSGSTDTQYF
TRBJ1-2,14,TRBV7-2,CASSPLEGSYGYTF
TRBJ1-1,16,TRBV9,CASSVVPGQGDTEAFF
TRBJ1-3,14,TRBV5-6,CASSLRGSGNTIYF
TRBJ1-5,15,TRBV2,CASGTSSGGNQPQHF
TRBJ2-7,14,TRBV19,CASSLGLAGYEQYF